The 10 T cell receptor beta chains presented below share a single source sample, sequenced in a study of cytomegalovirus exposure and HLA in healthy donors. PCR used 60 Vbeta primers and 13 Jbeta primers. Libraries were prepared by immunoSEQ multiplex PCR; TCRdb keeps only in-frame clonotypes and omits some of them. This table holds about 150,000 clones, approximately 74% found once. Sequencing was done on a sample of PBMCs. These receptors all come from a man between 18 and 35 years old in good health and CMV-seronegative.

The CDR3 DNA reads as TGTGCCAGCAGCTTGAATCGGGGGGGGCACGAGCAGTACTTC. Amino acid sequence: CASSLNRGGHEQYF. The chain recombines TRBV7-2 with TRBJ2-7, with TRBD2 identical over 8 bases. This CDR3 has 14 residues. The ends lost 3 bases at V and 5 bases at J; junction bases unmatched: 6. CDR1 and CDR2 (germline): SGHTA, FQGNSA.

Note on this clone: Other DNA variants within this sample encode the same CDR3. As DNA, the CDR3 is TGTGCCAGCAGAGACAGGGGTAATGAAAAACTGTTTTTT. Amino acids: CASRDRGNEKLFF. This chain uses TRBV11-2 with TRBJ1-4; 8 bases align to TRBD1. This CDR3 comprises 13 residues. V dropped 6 bases and J dropped 4; count of bases not matched to a gene: 1. Germline V gene data show CDR1 as SGHAT and CDR2 as FQNNGV.

This chain links TRBV10-1 with TRBJ1-2, with D uncertain. Trimming removed 4 bases from V and 8 bases from J, with 23 bases in between. Per germline, CDR1 WNHNN and CDR2 SYGVQD (reference sequence). This CDR3 comprises 16 residues. CDR3: CASSVLPPQILPGYTF. The CDR3 coding sequence is TGCGCCAGCAGTGTGCTTCCCCCCCAGATCCTCCCGGGCTACACCTTC.

With regard to this clone: Relative to the germline gene, one junction end is altered; a read error may explain this. The chain employs TRBV4-2 and TRBJ2-4; 10 positions match TRBD1. The CDR3 covers 15 residues. The germline gives CDR1 LGHNA, CDR2 YNFKEQ. The CDR3 is CASSRGQGDQNSQYF. The CDR3 bases are TGTGCCAGCAGCCGCGGACAGGGGGACCAAAACAGTCAGTACTTC.

The rearrangement joins TRBV14 to TRBJ1-1; the match to TRBD1 covers 7 bases. V trimming: 4 bases; J trimming: 0 bases; junction bases outside the gene matches: 11. The CDR3 is made up of 17 amino acids. From germline, CDR1 is SGHDN and CDR2 FVKESK. CDR3 nucleotide sequence: TGTGCCAGCAGCCTTACCCTGGGACAGCTCATGAACACTGAAGCTTTCTTT. Translation: CASSLTLGQLMNTEAFF.

The gene calls are TRBV18 and TRBJ2-6, with D possibly being TRBD2 (5 bases). Germline V gene data show CDR1 as KGHSH and CDR2 as LQKENI. The length of the CDR3 is 15 residues. V dropped 5 bases and J dropped 2 bases, with 10 bases sitting between them. The CDR3 DNA follows: TGTGCCAGCTCAGGACTCTCAACTGGGGCCAACGTCCTGACTTTC. Protein product: CASSGLSTGANVLTF.

This chain joins TRBV10-3 and TRBJ1-5; TRBD1 matches 7 bases. The CDR3 has 15 residues. Germline loops: CDR1 ENHRY, CDR2 SYGVKD. Trimming at V came to 8 bases and at J to 0 bases, leaving 7 bases not matched to a gene. The CDR3: CAIARTGDSNQPQHF. The DNA of the CDR3 is TGTGCCATCGCCCGGACAGGTGATAGCAATCAGCCCCAGCATTTT.

The chain has TRBV19 and TRBJ1-5, with 11 bases identical to TRBD1. This CDR3 comprises 17 residues. After removal of 4 bases from V and 3 bases from J, the junction contained 8 bases not matched to a gene. Germline V gene lookup returns CDR1 LNHDA and CDR2 SQIVND (reference sequence). In nucleotides, the CDR3 is TGTGCCAGTAGTACACAGGACAGGGGGCTAATCAATCAGCCCCAGCATTTT. The encoded protein is CASSTQDRGLINQPQHF.

The genes are TRBV5-5 and TRBJ1-3; D might be TRBD1 (6 bases). The V gene's germline CDR1 is SGHKS and CDR2 YYEKEE (reference sequence). V shed 6 bases and J shed 7 bases, with 17 bases lying between them. This CDR3 spans 14 amino acids. The CDR3 sequence: CASIQGGVPNTIYF. The DNA for the CDR3 is TGTGCCAGCATCCAAGGGGGGGTCCCGAACACCATATATTTT. Combining the CDR3 with reference TRBV5-5 and TRBJ1-3 gives the whole variable domain DAGVTQSPTHLIKTRGQQVTLRCSPISGHKSVSWYQQVLGQGPQFIFQYYEKEERGRGNFPDRFSARQFPNYSSELNVNALLLGDSALYLCASIQGGVPNTIYFGEGSWLTVV.

This clone appeared a few times. The CDR3 region is CASSQTIIRGPNEQYF. The CDR3 DNA reads as TGCGCCAGCAGCCAAACCATAATCAGGGGCCCAAACGAGCAGTACTTC. This sequence joins TRBV4-1 and TRBJ2-7; D may be TRBD1 (6 bases). CDR1 is MGHRA, CDR2 YSYEKL, per germline. V was clipped by 2 bases and J by 5 bases, with 19 bases between them. CDR3 length equals 16 residues.